The clone carrying this TCR beta chain was seen more than once but under ten times. CDR3 size: 17 residues. Trimming took off 4 bases at V and 6 bases at J, with 25 bases between the two ends. CDR1 is SEHNR, CDR2 FQNEAQ, per germline (reference sequence). The sample comes from a study of T-cell memory formation after mild COVID-19. TCRdb recomputed calls from the 5' RACE reads with MiXCR, one row per CDR3 protein. The sample holds fewer than 650,000 distinct CDR3 sequences; 17% are singletons and the top ten take less than 10%. The TCR comes from an adult woman who had mild COVID-19 (a few samples of this study predate the infection). Cell type and time point are not known. What was sequenced was PBMCs or a T cell subset sorted from them (not recorded which). The rearrangement links TRBV7-9 to TRBJ2-7; possibly TRBD1 for D (6 bases). CDR3 sequence (DNA): TGTGCCAGCAGCTCCCGAACCGGGCGACAGGATTCAGGCGAGCAGTACTTC. It is translated as CASSSRTGRQDSGEQYF. The full variable domain, with the rest looked up from reference TRBV7-9 and TRBJ2-7, is DTGVSQNPRHKITKRGQNVTFRCDPISEHNRLYWYRQTLGQGPEFLTYFQNEAQLEKSRLLSDRFSAERPKGSFSTLEIQRTEQGDSAMYLCASSSRTGRQDSGEQYFGPGTRLTVT.